The T cell receptor (beta chain) described here comes from a study of T-cell reconstitution after alpha-beta-depleted transplantation in children (dated by TCRdb to 2015 to 2016). A note on the overall study: Using TCR repertoire profiling, the study followed T-cell immune reconstitution in a quantitative way in children after TCRalphabeta/CD19-depleted allogeneic hematopoietic cell transplantation.

CDR1 and CDR2 are drawn from the germline V gene: MDHEN, SYDVKM. From the cysteine through the phenylalanine, the CDR3 covers 13 amino acids. Only CDR3 DNA is held: 39 bases, read in frame from base 1. V loses 6 bases of germline sequence and J loses 5 bases, and the interval between the two ends is 13 bases. Libraries came from PCR. TCRdb records Illumina HiSeq 2500 as the sequencer. TCR libraries were prepared with molecular barcoding, using unique molecular identifiers to normalize TCRbeta repertoire quantification. Starting from the raw public reads, TCRdb applied fastp trimming at Q25, assembled clones with MiXCR and retained in-frame beta chains. Merged by CDR3 protein, the rows form single entries marked with the most common genes and DNA. Here the sample has approximately 250,000 distinct CDR3 sequences; approximately 9.9% occur a single time. In total, the top ten clones hold less than 6% of the sample.

Many counts were recorded for this clonotype. Its antigen target is currently unknown. One base away there is no much larger clone; base qualities are not given. Sequenced material: PBMCs from the stem cell graft donor, taken from the stem cell graft. This clonotype was obtained from a human donor who donated a stem cell graft to a child with SCID. The rearrangement joined TRBV28 to TRBJ1-1; D gene: possibly TRBD1, on 6 matching bases. The DNA sequence is as follows: TGTGCCAGCAGAGGAACAGGGAGGACTGAAGCTTTCTTT. It translates as CASRGTGRTEAFF. The CDR3, completed at both ends by the reference TRBV28 and TRBJ1-1 genes, gives the full variable domain DVKVTQSSRYLVKRTGEKVFLECVQDMDHENMFWYRQDPGLGLRLIYFSYDVKMKEKGDIPEGYSVSREKKERFSLILESASTNQTSMYLCASRGTGRTEAFFGQGTRLTVV.